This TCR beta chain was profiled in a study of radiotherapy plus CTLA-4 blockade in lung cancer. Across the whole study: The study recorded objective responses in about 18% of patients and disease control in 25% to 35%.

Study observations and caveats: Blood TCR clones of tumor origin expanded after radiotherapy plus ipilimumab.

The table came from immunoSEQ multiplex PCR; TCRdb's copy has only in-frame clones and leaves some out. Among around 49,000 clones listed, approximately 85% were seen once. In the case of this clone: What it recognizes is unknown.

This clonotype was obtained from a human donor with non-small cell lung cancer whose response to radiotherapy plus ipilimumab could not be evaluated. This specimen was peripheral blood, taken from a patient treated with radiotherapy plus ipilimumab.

The CDR3 spells CASSQTGTAPYNEQFF. CDR3 bases: TGCGCCAGCAGCCAAACCGGGACTGCGCCTTACAATGAGCAGTTCTTC. The V gene is TRBV4-3, the J gene TRBJ2-1; TRBD2 is a possible D gene (6 bases). Germline assignment: CDR1 LGHNA and CDR2 YSLEER. Between the trimmed V and J ends, which lost 2 bases and 4 bases, there was a span of 15 bases. CDR3 length equals 16 residues.